The present TCR beta chain was sequenced within a study of T-cell reconstitution after alpha-beta-depleted transplantation in children. Ten or more counts support this clonotype. Unique molecular identifiers were used in preparing the TCRbeta library. TCRdb analysed the PCR reads with MiXCR anew, one entry per CDR3 protein. The profile shows 80,000 to 95,000 distinct CDR3 sequences, roughly 8.4% of them singletons. This specimen was PBMCs from the stem cell graft donor, taken from the stem cell graft. The sequence was collected from a human donor who donated a stem cell graft to a child with congenital amegakaryocytic thrombocytopenia.

The chain's CDR3 is CSVEVGGGADTQYF. As DNA, the CDR3 is TGCAGCGTTGAGGTTGGCGGGGGGGCAGATACGCAGTATTTT. The V and J genes are TRBV29-1 and TRBJ2-3, with 9 bases identical to TRBD2. Germline assignment: CDR1 SQVTM and CDR2 ANQGSEA. The CDR3 totals 14 residues. Trimming took 3 bases from V and 4 from J; bases not matched to a gene: 5.